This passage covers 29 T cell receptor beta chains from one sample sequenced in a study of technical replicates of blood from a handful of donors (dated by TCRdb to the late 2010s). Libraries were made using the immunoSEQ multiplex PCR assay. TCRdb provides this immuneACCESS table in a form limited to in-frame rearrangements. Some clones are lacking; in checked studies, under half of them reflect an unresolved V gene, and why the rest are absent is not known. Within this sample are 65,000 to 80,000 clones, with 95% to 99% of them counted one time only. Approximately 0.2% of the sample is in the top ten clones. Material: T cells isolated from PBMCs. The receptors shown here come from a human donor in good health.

CDR3 DNA sequence: TGTGCCAGCAGCTTGGGACAGCCCAACACTGAAGCTTTCTTT. Translating it yields CASSLGQPNTEAFF. This rearrangement joins TRBV7-2 to TRBJ1-1, with 7 bases matching TRBD1. Looked up from germline, CDR1 is SGHTA and CDR2 is FQGNSA. Trimming removed 3 bases from V and 2 bases from J; junction bases left unmatched: 3. The CDR3 is 14 residues long.

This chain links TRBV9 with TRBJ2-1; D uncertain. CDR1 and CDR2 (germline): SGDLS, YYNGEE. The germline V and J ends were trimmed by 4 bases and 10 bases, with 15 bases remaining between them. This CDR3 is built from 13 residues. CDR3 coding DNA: TGTGCCAGCAGCCCCCGCCCGACATTGGAGCAGTTCTTC. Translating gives CASSPRPTLEQFF.

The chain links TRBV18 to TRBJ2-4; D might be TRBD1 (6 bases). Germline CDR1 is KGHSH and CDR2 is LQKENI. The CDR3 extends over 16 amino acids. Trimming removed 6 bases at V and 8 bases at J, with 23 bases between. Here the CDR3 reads CASSPQAQGTWDIQYF. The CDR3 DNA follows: TGTGCCAGCTCGCCTCAAGCACAGGGAACGTGGGACATTCAGTACTTC.

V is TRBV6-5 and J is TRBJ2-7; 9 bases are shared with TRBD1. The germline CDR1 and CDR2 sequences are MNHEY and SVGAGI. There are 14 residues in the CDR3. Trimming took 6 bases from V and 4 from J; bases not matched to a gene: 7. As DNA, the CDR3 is TGTGCCAGCAGCCCCGGGACAGGGATGTACGAGCAGTACTTC. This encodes CASSPGTGMYEQYF.

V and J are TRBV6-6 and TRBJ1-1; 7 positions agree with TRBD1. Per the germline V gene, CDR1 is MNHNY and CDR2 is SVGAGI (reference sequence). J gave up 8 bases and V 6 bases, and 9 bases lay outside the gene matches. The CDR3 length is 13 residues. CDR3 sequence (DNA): TGTGCCAGCAGCCCGGGACAGTCCCTAGAAGCTTTCTTT. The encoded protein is CASSPGQSLEAFF.

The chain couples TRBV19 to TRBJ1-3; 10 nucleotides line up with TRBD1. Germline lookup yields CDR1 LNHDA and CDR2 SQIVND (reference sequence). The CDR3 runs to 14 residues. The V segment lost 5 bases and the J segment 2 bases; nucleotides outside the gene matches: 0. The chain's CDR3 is CASSGQGAGNTIYF. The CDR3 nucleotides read TGTGCCAGTAGTGGACAGGGGGCTGGAAACACCATATATTTT.

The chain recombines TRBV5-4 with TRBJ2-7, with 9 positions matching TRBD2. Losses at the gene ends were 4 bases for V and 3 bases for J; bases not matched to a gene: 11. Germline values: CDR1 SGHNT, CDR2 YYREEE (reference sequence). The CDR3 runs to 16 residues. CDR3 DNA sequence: TGTGCCAGCAGCCTCTCGGCCGGACTAGCGAACTACGAGCAGTACTTC. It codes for CASSLSAGLANYEQYF.

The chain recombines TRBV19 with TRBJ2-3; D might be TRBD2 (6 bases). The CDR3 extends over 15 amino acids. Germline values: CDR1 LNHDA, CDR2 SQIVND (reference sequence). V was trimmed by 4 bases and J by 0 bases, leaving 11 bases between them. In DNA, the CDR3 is TGTGCCAGTAGTAGATTTGGGACTAGCACAGATACGCAGTATTTT. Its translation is CASSRFGTSTDTQYF.

The CDR3 nucleotides read TGTGCCTGGAGTTTAGGGGCAGGATGGGCGCAGTACTTC. This translates into CAWSLGAGWAQYF. The V and J genes are TRBV30 and TRBJ2-7; D is possibly TRBD1 (5 bases). The CDR3 loop spans 13 amino acids. Trimming removed 2 bases at V and 9 bases at J, with 17 bases between. Germline V gene data show CDR1 as GTSNPN and CDR2 as SVGIG (reference sequence).

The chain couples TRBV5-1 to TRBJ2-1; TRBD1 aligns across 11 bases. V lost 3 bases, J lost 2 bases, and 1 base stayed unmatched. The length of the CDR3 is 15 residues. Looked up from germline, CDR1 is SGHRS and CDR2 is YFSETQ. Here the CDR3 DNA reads TGCGCCAGCAGCTGGACAGGGGGCACCTACAATGAGCAGTTCTTC. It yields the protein CASSWTGGTYNEQFF.

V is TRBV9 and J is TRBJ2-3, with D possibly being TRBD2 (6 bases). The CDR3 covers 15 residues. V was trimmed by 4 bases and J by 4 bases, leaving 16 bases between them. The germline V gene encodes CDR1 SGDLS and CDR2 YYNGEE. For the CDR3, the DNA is TGTGCCAGCAGCCTACTTCCGGGAGACGCAGATACGCAGTATTTT. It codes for CASSLLPGDADTQYF. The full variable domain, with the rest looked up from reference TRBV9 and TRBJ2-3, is DSGVTQTPKHLITATGQRVTLRCSPRSGDLSVYWYQQSLDQGLQFLIQYYNGEERAKGNILERFSAQQFPDLHSELNLSSLELGDSALYFCASSLLPGDADTQYFGPGTRLTVL.

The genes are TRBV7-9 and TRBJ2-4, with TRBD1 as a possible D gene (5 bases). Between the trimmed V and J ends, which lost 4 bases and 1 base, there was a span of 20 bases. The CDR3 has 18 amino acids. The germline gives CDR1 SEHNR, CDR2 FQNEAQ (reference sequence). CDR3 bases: TGTGCCAGCAGCTACGCTAAGGGGATTTTAGAGGCCAAAAACATTCAGTACTTC. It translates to CASSYAKGILEAKNIQYF.

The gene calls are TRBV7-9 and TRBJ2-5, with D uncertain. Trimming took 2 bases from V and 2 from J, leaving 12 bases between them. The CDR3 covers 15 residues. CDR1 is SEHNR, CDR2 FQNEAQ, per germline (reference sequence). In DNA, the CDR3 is TGTGCCAGCAGCTTATCTGTCCGAGAACAAGAGACCCAGTACTTC. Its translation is CASSLSVREQETQYF.

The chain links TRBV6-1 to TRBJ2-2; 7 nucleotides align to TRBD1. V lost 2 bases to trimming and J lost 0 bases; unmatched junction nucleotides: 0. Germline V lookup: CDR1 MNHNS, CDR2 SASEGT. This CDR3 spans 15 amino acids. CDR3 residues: CASSEQGANTGELFF. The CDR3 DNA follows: TGTGCCAGCAGTGAACAGGGGGCGAACACCGGGGAGCTGTTTTTT.

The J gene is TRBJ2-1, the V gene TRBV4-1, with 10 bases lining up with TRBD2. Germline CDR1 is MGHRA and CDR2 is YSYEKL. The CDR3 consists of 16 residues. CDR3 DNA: TGCGGGTCGTCGAAGGGACTAGCGTCGGCCTACAATGAGCAGTTCTTC. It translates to CGSSKGLASAYNEQFF.

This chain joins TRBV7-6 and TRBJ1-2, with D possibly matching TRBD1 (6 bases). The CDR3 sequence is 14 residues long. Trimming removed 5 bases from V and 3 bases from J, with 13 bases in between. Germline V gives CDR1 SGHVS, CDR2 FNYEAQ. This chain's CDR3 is CASSAQGSHYGYTF. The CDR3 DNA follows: TGTGCCAGCAGCGCTCAGGGGTCTCACTATGGCTACACCTTC.

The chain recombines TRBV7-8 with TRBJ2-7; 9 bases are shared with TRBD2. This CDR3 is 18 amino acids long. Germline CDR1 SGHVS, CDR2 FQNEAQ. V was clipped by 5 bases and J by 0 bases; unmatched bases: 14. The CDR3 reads CASSPVLAGGLSSYEQYF. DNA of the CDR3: TGTGCCAGCAGCCCAGTTCTGGCGGGAGGGCTTAGCTCCTACGAGCAGTACTTC.

CDR3 nucleotide sequence: TGTGCCTGGAGTGAGAACTACCCCGGGTGGGATACGCAGTATTTT. Amino acid sequence: CAWSENYPGWDTQYF. This chain connects TRBV30 to TRBJ2-3; D gene ambiguous. This CDR3 spans 15 amino acids. Trimming removed 1 base from V and 6 bases from J, with 17 bases in between. Germline CDR1 and CDR2: GTSNPN and SVGIG (reference sequence).

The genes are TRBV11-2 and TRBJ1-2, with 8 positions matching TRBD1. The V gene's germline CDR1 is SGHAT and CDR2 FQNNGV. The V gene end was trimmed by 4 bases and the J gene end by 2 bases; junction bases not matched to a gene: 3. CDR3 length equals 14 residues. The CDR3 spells CASSSAGGNYGYTF. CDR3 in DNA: TGTGCCAGCAGCTCCGCAGGGGGCAACTATGGCTACACCTTC. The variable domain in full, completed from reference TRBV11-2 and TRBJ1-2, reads EAGVAQSPRYKIIEKRQSVAFWCNPISGHATLYWYQQILGQGPKLLIQFQNNGVVDDSQLPKDRFSAERLKGVDSTLKIQPAKLEDSAVYLCASSSAGGNYGYTFGSGTRLTVV.

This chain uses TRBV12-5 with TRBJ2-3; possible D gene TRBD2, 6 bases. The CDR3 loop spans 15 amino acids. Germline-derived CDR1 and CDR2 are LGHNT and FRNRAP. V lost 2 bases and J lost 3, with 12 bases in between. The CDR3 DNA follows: TGTGCTAGTGGTTTGTACGGGAGAGAAACAGATACGCAGTATTTT. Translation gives CASGLYGRETDTQYF.

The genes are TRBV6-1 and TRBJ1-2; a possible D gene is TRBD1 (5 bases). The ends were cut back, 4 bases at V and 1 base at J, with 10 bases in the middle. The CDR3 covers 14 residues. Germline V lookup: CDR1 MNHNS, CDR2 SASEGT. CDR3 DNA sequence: TGTGCCAGCAGTGGGACACAGGTTAACTATGGCTACACCTTC. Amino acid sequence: CASSGTQVNYGYTF.

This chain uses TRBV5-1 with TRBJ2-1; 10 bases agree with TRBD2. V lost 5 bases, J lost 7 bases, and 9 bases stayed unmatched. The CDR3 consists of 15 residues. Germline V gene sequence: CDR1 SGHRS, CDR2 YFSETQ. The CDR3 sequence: CASSYISGRRNEQFF. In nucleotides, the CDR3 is TGCGCCAGCAGTTATATTAGCGGGAGGAGGAATGAGCAGTTCTTC.

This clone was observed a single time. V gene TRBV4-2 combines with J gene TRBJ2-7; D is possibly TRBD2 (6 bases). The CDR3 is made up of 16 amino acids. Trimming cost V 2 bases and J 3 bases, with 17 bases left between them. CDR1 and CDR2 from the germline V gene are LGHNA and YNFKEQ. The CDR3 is CASSQSPGLGLYEQYF. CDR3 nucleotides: TGTGCCAGCAGCCAATCACCGGGACTTGGGCTCTACGAGCAGTACTTC.

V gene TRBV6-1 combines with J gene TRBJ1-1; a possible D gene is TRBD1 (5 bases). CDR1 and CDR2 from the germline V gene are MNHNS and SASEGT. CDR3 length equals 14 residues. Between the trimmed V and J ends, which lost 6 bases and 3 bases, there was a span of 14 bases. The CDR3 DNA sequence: TGTGCCAGCAGCGCGGGGCAAGGGGACACTGAAGCTTTCTTT. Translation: CASSAGQGDTEAFF.

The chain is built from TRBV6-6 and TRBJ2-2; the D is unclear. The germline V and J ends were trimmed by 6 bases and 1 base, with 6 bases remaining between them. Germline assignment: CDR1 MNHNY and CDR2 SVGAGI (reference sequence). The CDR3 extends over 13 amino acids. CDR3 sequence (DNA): TGTGCCAGCAGCCCCCGGAACACCGGGGAGCTGTTTTTT. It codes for CASSPRNTGELFF.

The CDR3 protein is CASSLAGTNTEAFF. DNA for the CDR3: TGCGCCAGCTCGCTTGCGGGTACGAACACTGAAGCTTTCTTT. The chain links TRBV5-1 to TRBJ1-1; D gene unclear. Germline CDR1 SGHRS, CDR2 YFSETQ. The V and J ends lost 7 bases and 1 base respectively, with 14 bases between them. This CDR3 is built from 14 residues.

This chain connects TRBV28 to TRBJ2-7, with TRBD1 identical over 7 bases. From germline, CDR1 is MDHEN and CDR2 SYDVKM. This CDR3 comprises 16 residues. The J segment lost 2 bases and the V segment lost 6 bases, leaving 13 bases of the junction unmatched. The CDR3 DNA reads TGTGCCAGCAGAGTATCCCGGGACAGACCGACCTACGAGCAGTACTTC. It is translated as CASRVSRDRPTYEQYF.

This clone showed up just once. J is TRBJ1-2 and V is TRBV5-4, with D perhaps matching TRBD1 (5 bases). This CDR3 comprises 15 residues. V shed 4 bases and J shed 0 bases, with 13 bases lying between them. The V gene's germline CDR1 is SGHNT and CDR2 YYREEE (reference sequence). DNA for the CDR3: TGTGCCAGCAGCCCCTACAGGAATGCTAACTATGGCTACACCTTC. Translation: CASSPYRNANYGYTF.

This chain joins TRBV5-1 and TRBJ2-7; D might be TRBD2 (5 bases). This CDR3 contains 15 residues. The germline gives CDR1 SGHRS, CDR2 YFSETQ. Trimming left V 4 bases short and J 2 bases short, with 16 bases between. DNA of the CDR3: TGCGCCAGCAGCCCCCGGGGAAGCGGTACCTACGAGCAGTACTTC. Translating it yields CASSPRGSGTYEQYF.